A selection of T cell receptor beta chains follows, all from one sample in a study of Tregs in tolerant kidney transplant recipients. The table came from immunoSEQ multiplex PCR; TCRdb's copy has only in-frame clones and leaves some out. The table includes approximately 260,000 clones, roughly four fifths detected once. Sequenced material: CD4+ T cells from blood. Receptors originate from a human donor in good health. The CDR3 runs from the conserved cysteine through the conserved F or W. Each record gives: clone size, V gene, D gene, J gene, CDR3 length, CDR3 protein, CDR3 DNA. D genes are given only for firm matches. Only some rows state a clone size, as once, few, many or a class for expanded clones.

-	TRBV11-2	TRBD1	TRBJ1-5	15	CASSSGTGSNQPQHF	TGTGCCAGCAGCTCCGGGACAGGTAGCAATCAGCCCCAGCATTTT
-	TRBV18	-	TRBJ2-3	14	CASSPARSTDTQYF	TGTGCCAGCTCACCAGCTAGGAGCACAGATACGCAGTATTTT
-	TRBV29-1	TRBD1	TRBJ2-1	14	CSVEGGDRGREQFF	TGCAGCGTTGAGGGTGGGGACAGGGGACGTGAGCAGTTCTTC
-	TRBV18	TRBD2	TRBJ2-1	16	CASSPIGTSSYNEQFF	TGTGCCAGCTCACCCATCGGGACTAGCTCCTACAATGAGCAGTTCTTC
-	TRBV4-1	TRBD1	TRBJ2-7	15	CASSTPGTASYEQYF	TGCGCCAGCAGCACCCCCGGGACAGCTTCCTACGAGCAGTACTTC
-	TRBV11-2	-	TRBJ2-1	14	CASSLVTGRNEQFF	TGTGCCAGCAGCTTAGTTACAGGTAGAAATGAGCAGTTCTTC
-	TRBV4-2	TRBD1	TRBJ2-7	14	CASSQGDRFTEQYF	TGTGCCAGCAGCCAAGGGGACAGGTTTACAGAGCAGTACTTC
-	TRBV5-1	-	TRBJ2-1	14	CASSLVAGGNEQFF	TGCGCCAGCAGCTTGGTAGCTGGGGGCAATGAGCAGTTCTTC
once	TRBV7-2	-	TRBJ2-5	14	CASSLAQAIETQYF	TGTGCCAGCAGCTTAGCGCAGGCCATCGAGACCCAGTACTTC
-	TRBV7-2	-	TRBJ1-5	14	CASSPKVGDQPQHF	TGTGCCAGCAGCCCAAAGGTGGGCGATCAGCCCCAGCATTTT
-	TRBV19	-	TRBJ2-6	16	CASSIDLRMGANVLTF	TGTGCCAGTAGTATAGACCTCCGGATGGGGGCCAACGTCCTGACTTTC
-	TRBV7-9	-	TRBJ1-2	14	CASSSMGRGNGYTF	TGTGCCAGCAGCTCTATGGGGAGAGGAAATGGCTACACCTTC
-	TRBV6-6	-	TRBJ2-7	15	CASSVAEHTSYEQYF	TGTGCCAGCAGCGTAGCGGAACACACCTCCTACGAGCAGTACTTC
-	TRBV14	-	TRBJ2-7	14	CASSQAQAAYEQYF	TGTGCCAGCAGCCAGGCACAGGCCGCCTACGAGCAGTACTTC
-	TRBV11-2	-	TRBJ1-1	12	CASSVQNTEAFF	TGTGCCAGCAGCGTGCAGAACACTGAAGCTTTCTTT
-	TRBV6-5	-	TRBJ1-6	12	CASWAMDSPLHF	TGTGCCAGCTGGGCGATGGATTCACCCCTCCACTTT
-	TRBV5-4	-	TRBJ1-3	13	CASSLGYGNTIYF	TGTGCCAGCAGCCTTGGATATGGAAACACCATATATTTT
-	TRBV18	-	TRBJ2-5	15	CASSRDGDFQETQYF	TGTGCCAGCTCAAGGGACGGCGACTTCCAAGAGACCCAGTACTTC
-	TRBV5-1	TRBD2	TRBJ2-7	17	CASSSTSGRVSAYEQYF	TGCGCCAGCAGCTCGACTAGCGGGAGGGTTAGCGCCTACGAGCAGTACTTC
few	TRBV13	TRBD2	TRBJ2-1	14	CASSQSGTNNEQFF	TGTGCCAGCAGCCAGAGCGGGACCAACAATGAGCAGTTCTTC
-	TRBV4-1	-	TRBJ2-3	14	CASSQVPWTDTQYF	TGCGCCAGCAGCCAAGTCCCCTGGACAGATACGCAGTATTTT
-	TRBV30	TRBD1	TRBJ2-7	13	CAWMGQGGYEQYF	TGTGCCTGGATGGGACAGGGGGGCTACGAGCAGTACTTC
-	TRBV10-3	-	TRBJ2-3	13	CAISPLGTDTQYF	TGTGCCATCTCCCCACTCGGCACAGATACGCAGTATTTT
-	TRBV5-5	-	TRBJ2-6	12	CASSLVANVLTF	TGTGCCAGCAGCTTGGTAGCCAACGTCCTGACTTTC
-	TRBV2	-	TRBJ2-1	15	CASIRSQGSGNEQFF	TGTGCCAGCATCAGAAGTCAGGGATCGGGCAATGAGCAGTTCTTC
-	TRBV2	-	TRBJ1-1	14	CASDDDLMNTEAFF	TGTGCCAGCGATGACGACCTGATGAACACTGAAGCTTTCTTT
few	TRBV6-1	-	TRBJ2-3	13	CASSAWTTDTQYF	TGTGCCAGCAGTGCCTGGACTACAGATACGCAGTATTTT
-	TRBV27	TRBD2	TRBJ2-7	17	CASSTSGLAGVYYEQYF	TGTGCCAGCAGTACATCGGGACTAGCGGGAGTGTACTACGAGCAGTACTTC
-	TRBV4-2	-	TRBJ1-6	14	CASSQERYNSPLHF	TGTGCCAGCAGCCAGGAGCGCTATAATTCACCCCTCCACTTT
once	TRBV5-6	TRBD2	TRBJ2-7	17	CASSESVGAGGPYEQYF	TGTGCCAGCAGCGAATCCGTTGGAGCGGGGGGTCCCTACGAGCAGTACTTC
-	TRBV5-6	-	TRBJ2-1	14	CASSLGRSYNEQFF	TGTGCCAGCAGCTTGGGTCGATCCTACAATGAGCAGTTCTTC
few	TRBV7-2	-	TRBJ1-1	14	CASSLVQGFAEAFF	TGTGCCAGCAGCTTAGTACAGGGTTTCGCTGAAGCTTTCTTT
few	TRBV10-3	-	TRBJ2-7	14	CAISPGSPAYEQYF	TGTGCCATCAGTCCAGGGTCACCCGCCTACGAGCAGTACTTC
-	TRBV2	-	TRBJ2-7	15	CASKASSDATYEQYF	TGTGCCAGCAAAGCTAGCTCCGACGCCACCTACGAGCAGTACTTC
-	TRBV5-6	-	TRBJ1-2	13	CASSPLNGGGYTF	TGTGCCAGCAGCCCTTTGAACGGGGGTGGCTACACCTTC
-	TRBV18	-	TRBJ1-1	13	CASSPSLNTEAFF	TGTGCCAGCTCACCATCGCTGAACACTGAAGCTTTCTTT
-	TRBV6-1	-	TRBJ1-6	13	CASSERAGSPLHF	TGTGCCAGCAGTGAAAGGGCTGGGTCACCCCTCCACTTT
-	TRBV9	-	TRBJ2-7	14	CASSAGAFTYEQYF	TGTGCCAGCAGCGCCGGGGCGTTTACCTACGAGCAGTACTTC
-	TRBV5-1	-	TRBJ1-4	15	CASRPILATNEKLFF	TGCGCCAGCAGGCCAATTCTTGCAACTAATGAAAAACTGTTTTTT
-	TRBV5-1	TRBD1	TRBJ2-2	14	CASSPVTGTGELFF	TGCGCCAGCAGCCCTGTGACAGGGACCGGGGAGCTGTTTTTT
-	TRBV5-6	-	TRBJ2-7	15	CASSLGWARAHEQYF	TGTGCCAGCAGCTTGGGTTGGGCCAGGGCCCACGAGCAGTACTTC
-	TRBV10-2	-	TRBJ2-7	15	CASSESGGRAYEQYF	TGCGCCAGCAGTGAGTCGGGGGGCCGTGCTTACGAGCAGTACTTC
-	TRBV6-5	-	TRBJ2-1	13	CAVQDDSYNEQFF	TGTGCCGTGCAGGACGACTCCTACAATGAGCAGTTCTTC
-	TRBV5-6	-	TRBJ2-5	12	CASTFRRETQYF	TGTGCCAGCACCTTCAGGCGAGAGACCCAGTACTTC
-	TRBV4-2	-	TRBJ2-2	15	CASSQEEGGTGELFF	TGTGCCAGCAGCCAAGAGGAGGGTGGAACCGGGGAGCTGTTTTTT
-	TRBV11-2	-	TRBJ1-2	13	CASSFGSNYGYTF	TGTGCCAGCAGCTTCGGTTCTAACTATGGCTACACCTTC
-	TRBV21-1	-	TRBJ2-7	19	CASSKDRTSGRKGSEEQYF	TGTGCCAGCAGCAAAGATCGGACTAGCGGGAGAAAGGGATCAGAGGAGCAGTACTTC
-	TRBV10-1	-	TRBJ2-5	12	CASSDSQETQYF	TGCGCCAGCAGTGACAGTCAAGAGACCCAGTACTTC
-	TRBV30	TRBD1	TRBJ2-7	18	CAWSGLNHPGQGAYEQYF	TGTGCCTGGAGTGGCCTTAATCACCCGGGACAGGGGGCCTACGAGCAGTACTTC
-	TRBV7-9	-	TRBJ2-5	13	CASDHGRRETQYF	TGTGCCAGCGACCATGGGCGTCGGGAGACCCAGTACTTC
few	TRBV9	TRBD1	TRBJ1-4	13	CASSRTGEEKLFF	TGTGCCAGCAGCCGGACAGGGGAGGAAAAACTGTTTTTT
-	TRBV6-5	-	TRBJ1-1	13	CASSPPKNTEAFF	TGTGCCAGCAGCCCTCCAAAGAACACTGAAGCTTTCTTT
-	TRBV18	-	TRBJ2-3	15	CASSPPGQGTDTQYF	TGTGCCAGCTCACCACCAGGTCAGGGCACAGATACGCAGTATTTT
-	TRBV7-8	-	TRBJ1-1	13	CASSLSSNTEAFF	TGTGCCAGCAGCTTATCCTCGAACACTGAAGCTTTCTTT
-	TRBV11-2	TRBD1	TRBJ2-7	14	CASSVTGETYEQYF	TGTGCCAGCAGCGTGACAGGGGAGACCTACGAGCAGTACTTC
-	TRBV5-1	TRBD2	TRBJ2-3	16	CASSLALGLAIDTQYF	TGCGCCAGCAGCTTGGCCCTTGGACTAGCGATCGATACGCAGTATTTT